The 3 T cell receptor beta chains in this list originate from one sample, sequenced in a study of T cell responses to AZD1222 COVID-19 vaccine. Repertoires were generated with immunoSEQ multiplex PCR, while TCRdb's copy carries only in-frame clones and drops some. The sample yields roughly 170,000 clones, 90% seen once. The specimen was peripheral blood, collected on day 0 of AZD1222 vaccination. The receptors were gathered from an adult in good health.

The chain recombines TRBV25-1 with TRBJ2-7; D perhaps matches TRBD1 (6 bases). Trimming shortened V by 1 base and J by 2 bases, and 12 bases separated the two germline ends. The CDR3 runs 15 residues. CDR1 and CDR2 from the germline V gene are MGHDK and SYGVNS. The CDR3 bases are TGTGCCAGCAGTGAATGGGGGACATCAGCCTACGAGCAGTACTTC. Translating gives CASSEWGTSAYEQYF.

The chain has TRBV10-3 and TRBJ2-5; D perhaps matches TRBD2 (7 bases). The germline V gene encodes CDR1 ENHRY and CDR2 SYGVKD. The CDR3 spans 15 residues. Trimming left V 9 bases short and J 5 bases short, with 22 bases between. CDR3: CAISSGAGVRETQYF. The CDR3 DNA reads TGTGCCATTTCTTCGGGGGCGGGGGTCCGGGAGACCCAGTACTTC.

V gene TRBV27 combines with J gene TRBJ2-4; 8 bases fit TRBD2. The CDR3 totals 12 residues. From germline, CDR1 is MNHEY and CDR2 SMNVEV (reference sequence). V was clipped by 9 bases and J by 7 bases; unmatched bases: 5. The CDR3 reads CARPGRGNIQYF. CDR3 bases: TGTGCCAGGCCCGGGAGGGGGAACATTCAGTACTTC.